This is a list of T cell receptor beta chains from one sample in a study of CD8 T cells in Susac syndrome. Using its own MiXCR run on the immunoSEQ multiplex PCR reads, TCRdb lists one record per CDR3 protein. The sample contains 150,000 to 250,000 distinct CDR3 sequences, roughly 96% of which appear only once. The sequenced sample consisted of CD4+ T cells from PBMCs. Receptors originate from a human donor with multiple sclerosis. Both conserved end residues are part of each CDR3. A D gene is named only where the DNA matches it firmly. Not all rows give a size; the values are once, few, many and, for expanded clones, a class.

j_gene: TRBJ1-2
v_gene: TRBV6-6
len: 12
d_gene: NA
abundance: NA
CDR3aa: CASSDVGNGYTF
CDR3nt: TGTGCCAGCAGTGACGTGGGGAATGGCTACACCTTC

j_gene: TRBJ1-2
v_gene: TRBV20-1
len: 15
d_gene: NA
abundance: once
CDR3aa: CSADSPWTVDYGYTF
CDR3nt: TGCAGTGCTGACTCTCCCTGGACAGTGGACTATGGCTACACCTTC

j_gene: TRBJ2-5
v_gene: TRBV7-3
len: 13
d_gene: NA
abundance: NA
CDR3aa: CASSLEREETQYF
CDR3nt: TGTGCCAGCAGCTTAGAACGGGAAGAGACCCAGTACTTC

j_gene: TRBJ2-3
v_gene: TRBV5-1
len: 13
d_gene: NA
abundance: NA
CDR3aa: CASSLFPTDTQYF
CDR3nt: TGCGCCAGCAGCTTGTTCCCTACAGATACGCAGTATTTT

j_gene: TRBJ2-7
v_gene: TRBV20-1
len: 14
d_gene: TRBD2
abundance: once
CDR3aa: CSAPMLAGGSEQYF
CDR3nt: TGCAGTGCTCCCATGCTAGCGGGAGGATCCGAGCAGTACTTC

j_gene: TRBJ2-7
v_gene: TRBV7-8
len: 13
d_gene: NA
abundance: NA
CDR3aa: CASSLTGTSEQYF
CDR3nt: TGTGCCAGCAGCCTAACAGGGACGAGCGAGCAGTACTTC

j_gene: TRBJ2-7
v_gene: TRBV29-1
len: 14
d_gene: TRBD2
abundance: once
CDR3aa: CSVGTTSGIDEQYF
CDR3nt: TGCAGCGTGGGTACGACTAGCGGGATTGACGAGCAGTACTTC

j_gene: TRBJ2-1
v_gene: TRBV11-3
len: 18
d_gene: NA
abundance: NA
CDR3aa: CASSQSIAGRAFYNEQFF
CDR3nt: TGTGCCAGCAGCCAATCCATCGCGGGCAGAGCCTTTTACAATGAGCAGTTCTTC

j_gene: TRBJ2-7
v_gene: TRBV23-1
len: 15
d_gene: TRBD2
abundance: NA
CDR3aa: CASSHVFGGGNEQYF
CDR3nt: TGCGCCAGCAGTCATGTATTTGGCGGGGGGAACGAGCAGTACTTC

j_gene: TRBJ1-2
v_gene: TRBV29-1
len: 14
d_gene: NA
abundance: NA
CDR3aa: CSVVKGHTNYGYTF
CDR3nt: TGCAGCGTTGTTAAGGGGCACACTAACTATGGCTACACCTTC

j_gene: TRBJ2-7
v_gene: TRBV20-1
len: 16
d_gene: NA
abundance: NA
CDR3aa: CSASHWANRTRYEQYF
CDR3nt: TGCAGTGCTAGTCATTGGGCCAACCGGACCCGCTACGAGCAGTACTTC

j_gene: TRBJ2-1
v_gene: TRBV3-1
len: 13
d_gene: NA
abundance: NA
CDR3aa: CASSQEGRNRQFF
CDR3nt: TGTGCCAGCAGCCAAGAAGGACGGAATAGGCAGTTCTTC

j_gene: TRBJ1-1
v_gene: TRBV24-1
len: 13
d_gene: NA
abundance: NA
CDR3aa: CLARGGSNTEAFF
CDR3nt: TGTCTCGCCCGAGGGGGGTCGAACACTGAAGCTTTCTTT

j_gene: TRBJ2-7
v_gene: TRBV29-1
len: 11
d_gene: NA
abundance: NA
CDR3aa: CSVGNLYEQYF
CDR3nt: TGCAGCGTTGGGAACCTCTACGAGCAGTACTTC

j_gene: TRBJ2-3
v_gene: TRBV19
len: 13
d_gene: NA
abundance: NA
CDR3aa: CASMGQGPDTQYF
CDR3nt: TGTGCCAGTATGGGCCAGGGGCCAGATACGCAGTATTTT

j_gene: TRBJ2-7
v_gene: TRBV7-2
len: 14
d_gene: NA
abundance: NA
CDR3aa: CASSPWGSSYEQYF
CDR3nt: TGTGCCAGCAGCCCGTGGGGCAGTTCCTACGAGCAGTACTTC

j_gene: TRBJ2-1
v_gene: TRBV14
len: 15
d_gene: TRBD2
abundance: NA
CDR3aa: CASSPTSGDHNEQFF
CDR3nt: TGTGCCAGCAGCCCAACTAGCGGAGACCACAATGAGCAGTTCTTC

j_gene: TRBJ2-7
v_gene: TRBV27
len: 16
d_gene: TRBD2
abundance: NA
CDR3aa: CASPGAGGGISYEQYF
CDR3nt: TGTGCCAGCCCTGGCGCGGGAGGGGGAATCTCCTACGAGCAGTACTTC

j_gene: TRBJ2-1
v_gene: TRBV2
len: 16
d_gene: NA
abundance: NA
CDR3aa: CASTQRALQRPNEQFF
CDR3nt: TGTGCCAGCACACAGCGGGCACTCCAAAGACCCAATGAGCAGTTCTTC

j_gene: TRBJ2-7
v_gene: TRBV28
len: 14
d_gene: NA
abundance: NA
CDR3aa: CASSLRDSVGEQYF
CDR3nt: TGTGCCAGCAGTTTAAGGGACTCGGTTGGGGAGCAGTACTTC

j_gene: TRBJ1-2
v_gene: TRBV12-3/TRBV12-4
len: 12
d_gene: NA
abundance: NA
CDR3aa: CASSFGRYGYTF
CDR3nt: TGTGCCAGCAGTTTCGGACGATATGGCTACACCTTC

j_gene: TRBJ1-4
v_gene: TRBV29-1
len: 14
d_gene: NA
abundance: NA
CDR3aa: CSASSAGSNEKLFF
CDR3nt: TGCAGCGCCTCGTCGGCGGGATCTAATGAAAAACTGTTTTTT

j_gene: TRBJ2-3
v_gene: TRBV29-1
len: 15
d_gene: TRBD1
abundance: NA
CDR3aa: CSVLDRGHNTDTQYF
CDR3nt: TGCAGCGTCCTTGACAGGGGCCATAACACAGATACGCAGTATTTT

j_gene: TRBJ1-1
v_gene: TRBV14
len: 11
d_gene: NA
abundance: NA
CDR3aa: CASSPGGEAFF
CDR3nt: TGTGCCAGCAGCCCAGGAGGTGAAGCTTTCTTT

j_gene: TRBJ2-3
v_gene: TRBV29-1
len: 13
d_gene: NA
abundance: NA
CDR3aa: CSVEEVRTDTQYF
CDR3nt: TGCAGCGTTGAAGAGGTGCGCACAGATACGCAGTATTTT

j_gene: TRBJ2-3
v_gene: TRBV5-4
len: 16
d_gene: TRBD2
abundance: few
CDR3aa: CASSLRLAGGTDTQYF
CDR3nt: TGTGCCAGCAGCTTACGACTAGCGGGGGGCACAGATACGCAGTATTTT

j_gene: TRBJ2-7
v_gene: TRBV20-1
len: 13
d_gene: NA
abundance: NA
CDR3aa: CSAPIGGLDEQYF
CDR3nt: TGCAGTGCCCCGATAGGGGGGCTGGACGAGCAGTACTTC

j_gene: TRBJ2-7
v_gene: TRBV7-2
len: 14
d_gene: NA
abundance: NA
CDR3aa: CASSPSPTFYEQYF
CDR3nt: TGTGCCAGCAGCCCCTCGCCGACGTTCTACGAGCAGTACTTC

j_gene: TRBJ2-1
v_gene: TRBV20-1
len: 13
d_gene: TRBD2
abundance: few
CDR3aa: CSAWTSSYNEQFF
CDR3nt: TGCAGTGCTTGGACTAGCTCCTACAATGAGCAGTTCTTC

j_gene: TRBJ1-2
v_gene: TRBV12-3/TRBV12-4
len: 13
d_gene: NA
abundance: few
CDR3aa: CASSSGGRYGYTF
CDR3nt: TGTGCCAGCAGTTCTGGAGGGCGGTATGGCTACACCTTC

j_gene: TRBJ2-3
v_gene: TRBV9
len: 15
d_gene: TRBD2
abundance: NA
CDR3aa: CASSVEAGGTDTQYF
CDR3nt: TGTGCCAGCAGCGTCGAAGCGGGAGGCACAGATACGCAGTATTTT

j_gene: TRBJ2-7
v_gene: TRBV28
len: 12
d_gene: NA
abundance: NA
CDR3aa: CASSFQNYEQYF
CDR3nt: TGTGCCAGCAGCTTCCAGAACTACGAGCAGTACTTC

j_gene: TRBJ2-1
v_gene: TRBV20-1
len: 14
d_gene: TRBD2
abundance: NA
CDR3aa: CSAPTSGRRNEQFF
CDR3nt: TGCAGTGCGCCGACTAGCGGGAGGAGGAATGAGCAGTTCTTC

j_gene: TRBJ2-1
v_gene: TRBV11-2
len: 18
d_gene: TRBD2
abundance: NA
CDR3aa: CASNPRGGLAGGPHEQFF
CDR3nt: TGTGCCAGCAACCCAAGGGGCGGACTAGCGGGAGGGCCCCATGAGCAGTTCTTC

j_gene: TRBJ2-1
v_gene: TRBV24-1
len: 14
d_gene: NA
abundance: NA
CDR3aa: CATSKGESYNEQFF
CDR3nt: TGTGCCACCAGTAAGGGGGAATCCTACAATGAGCAGTTCTTC

j_gene: TRBJ2-2
v_gene: TRBV18
len: 13
d_gene: NA
abundance: NA
CDR3aa: CASSPPNTGELFF
CDR3nt: TGTGCCAGCAGCCCTCCGAACACCGGGGAGCTGTTTTTT